The clone carrying this T cell receptor beta chain was counted a few times. The CDR3 sequence is 18 residues long. Germline loops: CDR1 SGHRS, CDR2 YFSETQ. V lost 7 bases, J lost 5 bases, and 12 bases stayed unmatched. The data originate from a study of T-cell reconstitution after alpha-beta-depleted transplantation in children. The TCRbeta library incorporated unique molecular identifiers. One entry per CDR3 protein, called by TCRdb with MiXCR from the PCR reads. Among roughly 200,000 distinct CDR3 sequences listed, roughly 14% were seen once. The sequence derives from a human donor who donated a stem cell graft to a child with acute lymphoblastic leukemia. The sequencing here drew on PBMCs from the stem cell graft donor, taken from the stem cell graft. V is TRBV5-1 and J is TRBJ2-1; 16 bases line up with TRBD2. The CDR3 protein is CASRGLAGGPDFNNEQFF. CDR3 nucleotides: TGCGCCAGCCGGGGACTAGCGGGAGGGCCAGATTTTAACAATGAGCAGTTCTTC.